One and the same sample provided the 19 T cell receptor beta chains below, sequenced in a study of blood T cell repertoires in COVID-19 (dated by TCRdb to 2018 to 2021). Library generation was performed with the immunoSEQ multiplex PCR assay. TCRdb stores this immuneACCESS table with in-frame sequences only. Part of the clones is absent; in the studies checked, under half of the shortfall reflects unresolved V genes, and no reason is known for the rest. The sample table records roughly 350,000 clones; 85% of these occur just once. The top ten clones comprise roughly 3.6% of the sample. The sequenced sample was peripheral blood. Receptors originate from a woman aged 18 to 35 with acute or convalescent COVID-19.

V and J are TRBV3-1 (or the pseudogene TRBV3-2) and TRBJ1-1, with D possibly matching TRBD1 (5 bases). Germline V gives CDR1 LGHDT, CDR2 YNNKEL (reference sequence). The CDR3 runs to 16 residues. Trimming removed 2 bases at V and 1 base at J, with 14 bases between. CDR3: CASSQLGGGENTEAFF. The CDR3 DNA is TGTGCCAGCAGCCAATTGGGCGGGGGGGAGAACACTGAAGCTTTCTTT.

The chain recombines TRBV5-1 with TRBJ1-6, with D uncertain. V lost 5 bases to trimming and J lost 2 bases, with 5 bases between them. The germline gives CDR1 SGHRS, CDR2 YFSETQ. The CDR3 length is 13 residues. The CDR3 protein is CASSSAYNSPLHF. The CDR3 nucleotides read TGCGCCAGCAGTTCTGCCTATAATTCACCCCTCCACTTT.

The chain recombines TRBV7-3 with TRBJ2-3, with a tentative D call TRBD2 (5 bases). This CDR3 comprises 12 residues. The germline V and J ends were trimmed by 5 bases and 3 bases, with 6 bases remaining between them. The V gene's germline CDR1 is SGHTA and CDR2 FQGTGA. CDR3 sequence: CASSRGTDTQYF. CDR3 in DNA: TGTGCCAGCAGCCGGGGAACAGATACGCAGTATTTT. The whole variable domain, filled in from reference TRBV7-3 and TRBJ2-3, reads GAGVSQTPSNKVTEKGKYVELRCDPISGHTALYWYRQSLGQGPEFLIYFQGTGAADDSGLPNDRFFAVRPEGSVSTLKIQRTERGDSAVYLCASSRGTDTQYFGPGTRLTVL.

CDR3 residues: CASSEGLFYSYEQYF. The CDR3 bases are TGTGCCAGCAGTGAAGGTCTCTTCTACTCCTACGAGCAGTACTTC. V and J are TRBV2 and TRBJ2-7; D unresolved. The CDR3 runs 15 residues. With 1 base removed from V and 0 bases from J, the gap between germline ends came to 10 bases. CDR1 and CDR2 from the germline V gene are SNHLY and FYNNEI.

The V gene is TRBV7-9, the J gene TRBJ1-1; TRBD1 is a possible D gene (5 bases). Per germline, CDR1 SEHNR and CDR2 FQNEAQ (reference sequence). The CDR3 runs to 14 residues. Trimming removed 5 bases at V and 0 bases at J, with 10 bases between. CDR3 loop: CASSPPGVNTEAFF. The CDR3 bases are TGTGCCAGCAGCCCCCCGGGGGTGAACACTGAAGCTTTCTTT. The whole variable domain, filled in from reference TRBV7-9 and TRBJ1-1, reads DTGVSQNPRHKITKRGQNVTFRCDPISEHNRLYWYRQTLGQGPEFLTYFQNEAQLEKSRLLSDRFSAERPKGSFSTLEIQRTEQGDSAMYLCASSPPGVNTEAFFGQGTRLTVV.

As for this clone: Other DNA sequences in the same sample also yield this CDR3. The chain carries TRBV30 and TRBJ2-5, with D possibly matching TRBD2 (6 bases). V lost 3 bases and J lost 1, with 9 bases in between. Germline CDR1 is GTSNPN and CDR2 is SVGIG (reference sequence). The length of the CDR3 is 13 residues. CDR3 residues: CAWSRDSQETQYF. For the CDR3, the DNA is TGTGCCTGGAGCCGGGACTCCCAAGAGACCCAGTACTTC.

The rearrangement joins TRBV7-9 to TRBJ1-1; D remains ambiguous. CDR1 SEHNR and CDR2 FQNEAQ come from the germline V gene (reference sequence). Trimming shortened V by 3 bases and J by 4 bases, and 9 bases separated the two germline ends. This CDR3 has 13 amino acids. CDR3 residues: CASSLRHSTEAFF. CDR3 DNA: TGTGCCAGCAGCTTGAGACATAGCACTGAAGCTTTCTTT.

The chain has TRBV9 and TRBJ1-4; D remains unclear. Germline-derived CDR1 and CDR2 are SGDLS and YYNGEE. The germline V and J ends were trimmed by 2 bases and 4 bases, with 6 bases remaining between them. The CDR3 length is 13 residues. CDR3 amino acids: CASSVGGNEKLFF. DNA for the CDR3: TGTGCCAGCAGCGTTGGCGGTAATGAAAAACTGTTTTTT.

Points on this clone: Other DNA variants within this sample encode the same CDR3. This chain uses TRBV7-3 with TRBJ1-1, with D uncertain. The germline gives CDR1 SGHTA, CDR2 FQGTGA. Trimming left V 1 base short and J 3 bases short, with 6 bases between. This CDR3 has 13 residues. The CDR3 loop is CASSLNRDTEAFF. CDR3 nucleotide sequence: TGTGCCAGCAGCTTAAATCGGGACACTGAAGCTTTCTTT.

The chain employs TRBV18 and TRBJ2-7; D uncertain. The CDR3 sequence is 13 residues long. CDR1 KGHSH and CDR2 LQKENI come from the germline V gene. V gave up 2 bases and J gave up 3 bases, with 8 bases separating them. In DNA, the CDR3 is TGTGCCAGCTCACCAGCGGCAGACTACGAGCAGTACTTC. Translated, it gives CASSPAADYEQYF.

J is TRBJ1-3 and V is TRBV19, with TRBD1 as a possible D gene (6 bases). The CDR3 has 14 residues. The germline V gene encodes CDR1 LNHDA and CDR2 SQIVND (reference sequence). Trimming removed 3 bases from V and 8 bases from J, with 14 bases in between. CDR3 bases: TGTGCCAGTAGTATGAGCAGGGGTGAATACACCATATATTTT. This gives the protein CASSMSRGEYTIYF.

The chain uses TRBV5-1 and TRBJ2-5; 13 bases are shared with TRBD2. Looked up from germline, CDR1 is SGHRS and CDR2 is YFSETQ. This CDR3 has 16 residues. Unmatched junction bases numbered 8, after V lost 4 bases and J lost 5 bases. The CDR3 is CASSTTSGGAGETQYF. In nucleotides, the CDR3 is TGCGCCAGCAGCACCACTAGCGGGGGGGCCGGGGAGACCCAGTACTTC.

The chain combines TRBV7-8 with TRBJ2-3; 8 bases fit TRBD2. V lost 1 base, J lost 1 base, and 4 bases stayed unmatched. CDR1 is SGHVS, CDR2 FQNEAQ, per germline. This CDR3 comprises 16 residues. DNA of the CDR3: TGTGCCAGCAGCTTAGATCTAGCGGGTGGCACAGATACGCAGTATTTT. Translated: CASSLDLAGGTDTQYF.

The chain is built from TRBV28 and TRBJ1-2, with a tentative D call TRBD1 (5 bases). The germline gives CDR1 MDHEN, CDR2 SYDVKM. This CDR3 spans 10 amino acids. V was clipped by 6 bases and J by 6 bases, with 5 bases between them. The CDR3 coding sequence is TGTGCCAGCAGGACAGATGGCTACACCTTC. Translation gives CASRTDGYTF.

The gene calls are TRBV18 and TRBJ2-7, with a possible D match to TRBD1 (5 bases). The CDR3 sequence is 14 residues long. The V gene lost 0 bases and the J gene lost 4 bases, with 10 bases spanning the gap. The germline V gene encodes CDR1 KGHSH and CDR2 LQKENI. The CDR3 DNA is TGTGCCAGCTCACCACCGACGGACAAATACGAGCAGTACTTC. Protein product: CASSPPTDKYEQYF. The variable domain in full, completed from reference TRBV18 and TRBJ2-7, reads NAGVMQNPRHLVRRRGQEARLRCSPMKGHSHVYWYRQLPEEGLKFMVYLQKENIIDESGMPKERFSAEFPKEGPSILRIQQVVRGDSAAYFCASSPPTDKYEQYFGPGTRLTVT.

The CDR3 region is CASTKGDRGVSNQPQHF. DNA for the CDR3: TGTGCCAGCACCAAGGGCGACAGGGGTGTGAGCAATCAGCCCCAGCATTTT. This sequence joins TRBV5-5 and TRBJ1-5; the match to TRBD1 covers 8 bases. Germline V gives CDR1 SGHKS, CDR2 YYEKEE (reference sequence). The CDR3 is made up of 17 amino acids. V lost 6 bases to trimming and J lost 1 base; unmatched junction nucleotides: 12.

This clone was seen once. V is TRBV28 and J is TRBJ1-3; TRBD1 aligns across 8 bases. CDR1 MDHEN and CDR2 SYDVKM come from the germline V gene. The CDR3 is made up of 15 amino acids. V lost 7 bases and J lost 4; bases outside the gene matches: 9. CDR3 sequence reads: CASTTGGELGNTIYF. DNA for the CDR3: TGTGCCAGCACTACAGGGGGAGAATTAGGAAACACCATATATTTT.

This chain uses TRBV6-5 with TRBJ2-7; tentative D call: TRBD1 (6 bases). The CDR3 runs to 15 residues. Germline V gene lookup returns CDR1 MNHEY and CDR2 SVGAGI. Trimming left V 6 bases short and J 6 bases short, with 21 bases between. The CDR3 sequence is CASSATTGPYGEQYF. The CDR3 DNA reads TGTGCCAGCAGCGCCACGACAGGCCCATACGGCGAGCAGTACTTC.

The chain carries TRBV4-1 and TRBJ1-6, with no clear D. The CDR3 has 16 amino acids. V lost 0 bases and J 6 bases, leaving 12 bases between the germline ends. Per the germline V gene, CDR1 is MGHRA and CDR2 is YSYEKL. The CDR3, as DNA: TGCGCCAGCAGCCAAGATCCCCTTTCTTCTAATTCACCCCTCCACTTT. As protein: CASSQDPLSSNSPLHF.